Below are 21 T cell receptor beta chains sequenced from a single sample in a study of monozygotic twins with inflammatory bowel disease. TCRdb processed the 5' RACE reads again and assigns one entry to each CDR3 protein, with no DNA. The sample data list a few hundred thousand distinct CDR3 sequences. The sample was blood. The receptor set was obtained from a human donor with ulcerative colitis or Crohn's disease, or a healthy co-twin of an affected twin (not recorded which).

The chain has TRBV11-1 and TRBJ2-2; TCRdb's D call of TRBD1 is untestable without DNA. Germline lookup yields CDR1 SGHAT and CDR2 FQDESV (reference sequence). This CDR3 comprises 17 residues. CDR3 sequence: CASSSQQGAANTGELFF.

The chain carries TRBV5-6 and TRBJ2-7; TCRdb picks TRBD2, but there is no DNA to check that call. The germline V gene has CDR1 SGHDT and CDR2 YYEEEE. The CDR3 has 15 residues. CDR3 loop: CASSSTGLSRDEQYF.

CDR3: CASSLAARAEQYF. The V gene is TRBV7-2, the J gene TRBJ2-7; TCRdb names TRBD1, which stays unverified in the absence of DNA. The CDR3 loop spans 13 amino acids. CDR1 is SGHTA, CDR2 FQGNSA, per germline.

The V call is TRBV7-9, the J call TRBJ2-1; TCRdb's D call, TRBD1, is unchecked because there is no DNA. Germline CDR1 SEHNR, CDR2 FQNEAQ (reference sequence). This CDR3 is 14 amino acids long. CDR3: CASSPRQLYNEQFF. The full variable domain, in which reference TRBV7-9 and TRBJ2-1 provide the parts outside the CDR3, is DTGVSQNPRHKITKRGQNVTFRCDPISEHNRLYWYRQTLGQGPEFLTYFQNEAQLEKSRLLSDRFSAERPKGSFSTLEIQRTEQGDSAMYLCASSPRQLYNEQFFGPGTRLTVL.

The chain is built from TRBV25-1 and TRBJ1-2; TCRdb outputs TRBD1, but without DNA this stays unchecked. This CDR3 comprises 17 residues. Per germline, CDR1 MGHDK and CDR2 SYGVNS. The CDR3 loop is CASSEFSGNLGIDGYTF.

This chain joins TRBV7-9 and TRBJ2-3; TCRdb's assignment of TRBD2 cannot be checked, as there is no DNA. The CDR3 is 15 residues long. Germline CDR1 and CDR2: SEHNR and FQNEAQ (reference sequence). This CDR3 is CASSWDSLSTDTQYF.

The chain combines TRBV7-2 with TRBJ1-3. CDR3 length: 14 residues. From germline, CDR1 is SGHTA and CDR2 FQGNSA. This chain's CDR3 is CASSWASSGNTIYF.

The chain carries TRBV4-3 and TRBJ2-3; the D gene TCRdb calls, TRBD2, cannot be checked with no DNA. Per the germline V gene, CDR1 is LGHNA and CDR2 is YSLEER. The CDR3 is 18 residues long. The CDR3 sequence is CASSPQRLAGGPRDTQYF.

This chain's CDR3 is CASSLRLDGFAIYEQYF. The chain uses TRBV5-5 and TRBJ2-7. The germline gives CDR1 SGHKS, CDR2 YYEKEE (reference sequence). CDR3 size: 17 residues.

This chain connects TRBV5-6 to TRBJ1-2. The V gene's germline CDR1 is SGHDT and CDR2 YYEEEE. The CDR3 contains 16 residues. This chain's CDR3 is CASSLVRVSANYGYTF.

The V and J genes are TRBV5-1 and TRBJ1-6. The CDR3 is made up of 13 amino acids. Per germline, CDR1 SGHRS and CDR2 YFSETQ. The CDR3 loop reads CASRDTTNSPLHF.

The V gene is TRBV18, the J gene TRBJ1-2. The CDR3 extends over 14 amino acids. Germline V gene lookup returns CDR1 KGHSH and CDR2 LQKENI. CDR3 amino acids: CASSRPQSFYGYTF. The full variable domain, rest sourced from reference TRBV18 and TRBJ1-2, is NAGVMQNPRHLVRRRGQEARLRCSPMKGHSHVYWYRQLPEEGLKFMVYLQKENIIDESGMPKERFSAEFPKEGPSILRIQQVVRGDSAAYFCASSRPQSFYGYTFGSGTRLTVV.

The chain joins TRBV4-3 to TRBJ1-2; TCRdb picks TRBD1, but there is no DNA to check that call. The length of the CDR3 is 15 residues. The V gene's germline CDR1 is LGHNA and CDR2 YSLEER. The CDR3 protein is CASSLGQGNVEGYTF.

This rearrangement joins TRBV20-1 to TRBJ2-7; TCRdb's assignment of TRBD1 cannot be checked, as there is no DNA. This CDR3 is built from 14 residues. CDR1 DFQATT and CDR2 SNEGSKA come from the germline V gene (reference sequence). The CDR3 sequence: CSARARDRSYEQYF.

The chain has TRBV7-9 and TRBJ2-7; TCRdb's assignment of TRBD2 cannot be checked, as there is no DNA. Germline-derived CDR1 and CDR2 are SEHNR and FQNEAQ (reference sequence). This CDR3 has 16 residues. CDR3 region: CASSLEHRGGGYEQYF.

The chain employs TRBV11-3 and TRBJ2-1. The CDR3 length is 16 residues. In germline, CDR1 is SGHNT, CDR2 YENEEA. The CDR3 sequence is CASSLDLGDSYNEQFF.

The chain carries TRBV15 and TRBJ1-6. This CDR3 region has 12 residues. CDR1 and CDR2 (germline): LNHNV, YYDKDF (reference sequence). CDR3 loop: CATSRDATPLHF.

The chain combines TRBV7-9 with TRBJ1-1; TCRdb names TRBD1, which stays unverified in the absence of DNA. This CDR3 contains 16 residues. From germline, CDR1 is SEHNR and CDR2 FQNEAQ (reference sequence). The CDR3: CASSPPPGQMNTEAFF.

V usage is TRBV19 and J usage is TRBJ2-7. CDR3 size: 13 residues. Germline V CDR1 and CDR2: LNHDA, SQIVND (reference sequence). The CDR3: CASSFGLDYEQYF.

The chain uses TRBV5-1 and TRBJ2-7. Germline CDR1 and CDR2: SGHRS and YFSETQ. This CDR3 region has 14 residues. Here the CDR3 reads CATQIDGQSHEQYF.

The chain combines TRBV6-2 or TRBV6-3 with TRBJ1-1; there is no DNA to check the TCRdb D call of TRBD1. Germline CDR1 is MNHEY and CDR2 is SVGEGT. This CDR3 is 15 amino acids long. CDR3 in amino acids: CASSYRDRVTNEAFF.